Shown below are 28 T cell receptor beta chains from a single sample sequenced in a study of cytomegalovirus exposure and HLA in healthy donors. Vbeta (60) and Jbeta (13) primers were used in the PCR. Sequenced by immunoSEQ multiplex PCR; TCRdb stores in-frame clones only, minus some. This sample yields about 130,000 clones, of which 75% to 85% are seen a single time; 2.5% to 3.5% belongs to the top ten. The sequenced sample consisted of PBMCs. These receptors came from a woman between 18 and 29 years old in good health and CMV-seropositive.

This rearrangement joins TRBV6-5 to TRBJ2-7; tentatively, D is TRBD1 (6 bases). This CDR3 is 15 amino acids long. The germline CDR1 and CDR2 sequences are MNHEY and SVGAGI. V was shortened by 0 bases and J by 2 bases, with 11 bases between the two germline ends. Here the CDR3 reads CASSYSLDRPYEQYF. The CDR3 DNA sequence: TGTGCCAGCAGTTACTCCTTGGACAGACCCTACGAGCAGTACTTC.

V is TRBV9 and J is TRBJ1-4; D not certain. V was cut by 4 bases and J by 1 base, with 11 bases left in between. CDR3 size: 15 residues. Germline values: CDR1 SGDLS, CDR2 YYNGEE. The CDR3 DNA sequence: TGTGCCAGCAGCCCCCGCGGGCAAACTAATGAAAAACTGTTTTTT. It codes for CASSPRGQTNEKLFF.

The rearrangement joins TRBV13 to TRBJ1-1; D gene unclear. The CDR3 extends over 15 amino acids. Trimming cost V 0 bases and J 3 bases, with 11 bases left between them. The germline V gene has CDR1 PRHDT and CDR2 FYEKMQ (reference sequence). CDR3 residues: CASSLGAGLYTEAFF. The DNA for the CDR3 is TGTGCCAGCAGCTTAGGGGCAGGCCTTTACACTGAAGCTTTCTTT.

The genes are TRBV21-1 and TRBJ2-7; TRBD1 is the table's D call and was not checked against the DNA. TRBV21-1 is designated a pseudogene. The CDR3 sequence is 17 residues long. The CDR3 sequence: CASSKGPRTGNPYEQYF. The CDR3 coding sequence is TGTGCCAGCAGCAAAGGACCCCGTACAGGGAATCCCTACGAGCAGTACTTC.

In DNA form, the CDR3 reads TGTGCCAGCGCGAGTGGGACAGGGGCCGGGGAGCTGTTTTTT. Protein: CASASGTGAGELFF. V is TRBV2 and J is TRBJ2-2, with 10 bases that match TRBD1. The ends lost 8 bases at V and 6 bases at J; junction bases unmatched: 6. Germline lookup yields CDR1 SNHLY and CDR2 FYNNEI. The CDR3 sequence is 14 residues long.

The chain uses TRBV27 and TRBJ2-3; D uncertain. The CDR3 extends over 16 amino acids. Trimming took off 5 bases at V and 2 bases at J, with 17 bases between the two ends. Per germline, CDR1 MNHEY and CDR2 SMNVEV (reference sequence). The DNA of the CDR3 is TGTGCCAGCAGTCACCGGGTTTCCCTTTACACAGATACGCAGTATTTT. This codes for CASSHRVSLYTDTQYF.

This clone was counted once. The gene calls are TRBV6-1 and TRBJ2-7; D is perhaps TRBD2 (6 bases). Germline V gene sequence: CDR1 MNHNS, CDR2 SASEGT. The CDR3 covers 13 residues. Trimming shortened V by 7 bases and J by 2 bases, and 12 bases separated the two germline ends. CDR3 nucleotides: TGTGCCAGCAAGCGGCCGGGGGCCTACGAGCAGTACTTC. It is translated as CASKRPGAYEQYF.

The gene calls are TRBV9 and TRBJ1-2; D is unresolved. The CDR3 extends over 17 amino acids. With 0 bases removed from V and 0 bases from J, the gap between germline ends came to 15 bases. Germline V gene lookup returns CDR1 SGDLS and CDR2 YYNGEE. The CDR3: CASSVVHSAAANYGYTF. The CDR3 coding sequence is TGTGCCAGCAGCGTAGTTCACTCTGCCGCCGCTAACTATGGCTACACCTTC. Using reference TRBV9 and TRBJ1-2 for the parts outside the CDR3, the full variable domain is DSGVTQTPKHLITATGQRVTLRCSPRSGDLSVYWYQQSLDQGLQFLIQYYNGEERAKGNILERFSAQQFPDLHSELNLSSLELGDSALYFCASSVVHSAAANYGYTFGSGTRLTVV.

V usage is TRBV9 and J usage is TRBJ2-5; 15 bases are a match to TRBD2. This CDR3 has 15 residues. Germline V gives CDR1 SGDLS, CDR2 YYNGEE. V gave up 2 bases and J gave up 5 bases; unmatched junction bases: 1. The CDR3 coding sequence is TGTGCCAGCAGCGTTGGGACTAGCGGGGGGGAGACCCAGTACTTC. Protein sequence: CASSVGTSGGETQYF.

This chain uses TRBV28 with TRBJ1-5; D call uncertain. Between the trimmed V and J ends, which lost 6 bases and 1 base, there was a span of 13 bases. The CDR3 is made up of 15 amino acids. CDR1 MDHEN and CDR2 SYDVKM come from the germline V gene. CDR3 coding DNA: TGTGCCAGCAGCTCGCCCGGGAAGAGCAATCAGCCCCAGCATTTT. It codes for CASSSPGKSNQPQHF.

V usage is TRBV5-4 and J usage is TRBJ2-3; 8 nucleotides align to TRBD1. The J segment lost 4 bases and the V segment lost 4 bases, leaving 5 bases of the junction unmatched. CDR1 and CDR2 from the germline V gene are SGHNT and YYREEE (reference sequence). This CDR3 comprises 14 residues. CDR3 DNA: TGTGCCAGCAGCCTTTTGGACAGGGCAGATACGCAGTATTTT. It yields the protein CASSLLDRADTQYF. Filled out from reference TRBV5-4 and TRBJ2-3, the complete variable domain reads ETGVTQSPTHLIKTRGQQVTLRCSSQSGHNTVSWYQQALGQGPQFIFQYYREEENGRGNFPPRFSGLQFPNYSSELNVNALELDDSALYLCASSLLDRADTQYFGPGTRLTVL.

CDR3 nucleotides: TGTGCCAGTGCCCTAGCGGGGGTGAACTACGAGCAGTACTTC. Its translation is CASALAGVNYEQYF. The chain links TRBV19 to TRBJ2-7, with 10 bases lining up with TRBD2. Per the germline V gene, CDR1 is LNHDA and CDR2 is SQIVND (reference sequence). After removal of 8 bases from V and 3 bases from J, the junction contained 7 bases not matched to a gene. This CDR3 has 14 amino acids.

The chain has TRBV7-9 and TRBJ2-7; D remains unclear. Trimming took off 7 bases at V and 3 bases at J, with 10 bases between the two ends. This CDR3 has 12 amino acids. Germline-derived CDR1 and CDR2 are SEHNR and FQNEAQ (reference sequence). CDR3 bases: TGTGCCAGCACCCAGTCAGGCTACGAGCAGTACTTC. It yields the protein CASTQSGYEQYF.

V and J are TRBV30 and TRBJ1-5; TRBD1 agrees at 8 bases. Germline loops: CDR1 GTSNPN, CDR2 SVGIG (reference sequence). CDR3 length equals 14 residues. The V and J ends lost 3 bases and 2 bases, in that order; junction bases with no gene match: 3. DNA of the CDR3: TGTGCCTGGAGAAGGGGACAGGGCAATCAGCCCCAGCATTTT. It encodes CAWRRGQGNQPQHF.

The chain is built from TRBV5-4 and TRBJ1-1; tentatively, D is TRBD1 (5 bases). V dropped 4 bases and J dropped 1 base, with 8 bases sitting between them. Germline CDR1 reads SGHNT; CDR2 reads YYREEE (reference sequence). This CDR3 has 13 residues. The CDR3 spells CASSLGANTEAFF. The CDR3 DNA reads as TGTGCCAGCAGCCTAGGGGCGAACACTGAAGCTTTCTTT.

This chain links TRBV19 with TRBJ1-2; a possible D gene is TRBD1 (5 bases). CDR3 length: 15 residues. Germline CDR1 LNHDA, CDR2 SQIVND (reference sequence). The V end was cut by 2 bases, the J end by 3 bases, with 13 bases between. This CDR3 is CASSILTLQDYGYTF. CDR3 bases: TGTGCCAGTAGTATACTGACGTTACAGGACTATGGCTACACCTTC.

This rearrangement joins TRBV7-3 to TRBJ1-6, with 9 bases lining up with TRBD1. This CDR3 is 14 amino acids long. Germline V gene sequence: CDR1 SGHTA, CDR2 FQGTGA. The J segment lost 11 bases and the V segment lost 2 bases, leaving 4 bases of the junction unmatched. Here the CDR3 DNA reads TGTGCCAGCAGCTTATGGGGGACAGGGACACCCCTCCACTTT. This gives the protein CASSLWGTGTPLHF. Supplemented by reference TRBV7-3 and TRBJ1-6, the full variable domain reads GAGVSQTPSNKVTEKGKYVELRCDPISGHTALYWYRQSLGQGPEFLIYFQGTGAADDSGLPNDRFFAVRPEGSVSTLKIQRTERGDSAVYLCASSLWGTGTPLHFGNGTRLTVT.

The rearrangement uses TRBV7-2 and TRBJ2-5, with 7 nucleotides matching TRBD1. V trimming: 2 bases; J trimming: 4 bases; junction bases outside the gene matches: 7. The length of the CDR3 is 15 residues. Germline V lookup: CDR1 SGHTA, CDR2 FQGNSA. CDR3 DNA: TGTGCCAGCAGCTTACTAGGGGGCAGATCAGAGACCCAGTACTTC. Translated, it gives CASSLLGGRSETQYF.

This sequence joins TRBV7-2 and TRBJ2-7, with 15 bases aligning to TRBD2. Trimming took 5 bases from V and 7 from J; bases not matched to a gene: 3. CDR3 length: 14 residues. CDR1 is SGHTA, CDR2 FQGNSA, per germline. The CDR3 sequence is CASSGLAGGLEQYF. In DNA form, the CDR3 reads TGTGCCAGCAGCGGACTAGCGGGGGGGCTTGAGCAGTACTTC. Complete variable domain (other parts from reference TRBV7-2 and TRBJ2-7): GAGVSQSPSNKVTEKGKDVELRCDPISGHTALYWYRQSLGQGLEFLIYFQGNSAPDKSGLPSDRFSAERTGGSVSTLTIQRTQQEDSAVYLCASSGLAGGLEQYFGPGTRLTVT.

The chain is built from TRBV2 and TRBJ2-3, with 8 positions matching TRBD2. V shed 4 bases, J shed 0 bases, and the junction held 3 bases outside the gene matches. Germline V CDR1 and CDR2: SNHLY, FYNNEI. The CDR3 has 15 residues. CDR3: CASSVAGLSTDTQYF. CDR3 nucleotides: TGTGCCAGCAGTGTAGCGGGGCTGAGCACAGATACGCAGTATTTT.

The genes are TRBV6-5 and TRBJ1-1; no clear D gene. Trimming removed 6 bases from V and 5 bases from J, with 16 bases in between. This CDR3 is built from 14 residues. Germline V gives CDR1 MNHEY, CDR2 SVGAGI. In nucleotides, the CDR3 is TGTGCCAGCAGAGAGGGAACGAAATATACTGAAGCTTTCTTT. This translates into CASREGTKYTEAFF.

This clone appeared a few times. CDR3 coding DNA: TGTGCCAGCAGCTTAGTTGTGGGGGGGGCCGGGGAGCTGTTTTTT. This translates into CASSLVVGGAGELFF. The chain employs TRBV7-8 and TRBJ2-2; the match to TRBD2 covers 7 bases. Germline-derived CDR1 and CDR2 are SGHVS and FQNEAQ. Losses at the gene ends were 1 base for V and 6 bases for J; bases not matched to a gene: 5. The CDR3 consists of 15 residues.

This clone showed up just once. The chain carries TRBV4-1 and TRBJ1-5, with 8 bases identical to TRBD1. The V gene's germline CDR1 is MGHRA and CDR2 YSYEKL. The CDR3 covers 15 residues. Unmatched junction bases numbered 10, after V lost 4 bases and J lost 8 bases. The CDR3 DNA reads TGCGCCAGCAGCCCCTCTGACAGGGGACGAGAGCCCCAGCATTTT. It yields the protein CASSPSDRGREPQHF.

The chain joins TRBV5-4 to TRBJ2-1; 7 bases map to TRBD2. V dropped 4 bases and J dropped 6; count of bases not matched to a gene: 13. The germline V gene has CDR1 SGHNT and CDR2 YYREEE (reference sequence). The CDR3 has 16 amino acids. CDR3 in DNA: TGTGCCAGCAGCCTGGAGTTACGGGGGGAACCCAATGAGCAGTTCTTC. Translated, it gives CASSLELRGEPNEQFF.

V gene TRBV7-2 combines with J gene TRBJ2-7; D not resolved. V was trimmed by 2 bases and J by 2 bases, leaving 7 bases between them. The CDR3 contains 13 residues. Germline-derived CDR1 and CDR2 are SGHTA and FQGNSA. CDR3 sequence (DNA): TGTGCCAGCAGCTTATCAGGAACCTACGAGCAGTACTTC. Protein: CASSLSGTYEQYF. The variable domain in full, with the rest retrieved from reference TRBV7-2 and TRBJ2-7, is GAGVSQSPSNKVTEKGKDVELRCDPISGHTALYWYRQSLGQGLEFLIYFQGNSAPDKSGLPSDRFSAERTGGSVSTLTIQRTQQEDSAVYLCASSLSGTYEQYFGPGTRLTVT.

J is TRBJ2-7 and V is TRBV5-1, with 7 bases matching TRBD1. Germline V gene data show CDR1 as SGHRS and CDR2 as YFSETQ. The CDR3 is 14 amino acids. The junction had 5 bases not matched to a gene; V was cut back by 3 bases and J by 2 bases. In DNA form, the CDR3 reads TGCGCCAGCAGCTATACCGGGACAGCCTACGAGCAGTACTTC. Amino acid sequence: CASSYTGTAYEQYF. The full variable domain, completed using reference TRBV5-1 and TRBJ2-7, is KAGVTQTPRYLIKTRGQQVTLSCSPISGHRSVSWYQQTPGQGLQFLFEYFSETQRNKGNFPGRFSGRQFSNSRSEMNVSTLELGDSALYLCASSYTGTAYEQYFGPGTRLTVT.

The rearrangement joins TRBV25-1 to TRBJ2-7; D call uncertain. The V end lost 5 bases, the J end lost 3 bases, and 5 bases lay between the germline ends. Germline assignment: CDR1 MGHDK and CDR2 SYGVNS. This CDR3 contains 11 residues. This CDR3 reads CASSNYYEQYF. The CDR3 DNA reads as TGTGCCAGCAGTAACTACTACGAGCAGTACTTC.

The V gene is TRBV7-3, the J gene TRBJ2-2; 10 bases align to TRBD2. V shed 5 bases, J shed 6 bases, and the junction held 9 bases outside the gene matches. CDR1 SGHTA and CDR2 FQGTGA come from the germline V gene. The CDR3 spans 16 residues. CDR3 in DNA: TGTGCCAGCAGCCCTAGGGGTCTAGCGGGGGCCGGGGAGCTGTTTTTT. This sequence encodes CASSPRGLAGAGELFF. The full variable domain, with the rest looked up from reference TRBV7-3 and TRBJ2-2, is GAGVSQTPSNKVTEKGKYVELRCDPISGHTALYWYRQSLGQGPEFLIYFQGTGAADDSGLPNDRFFAVRPEGSVSTLKIQRTERGDSAVYLCASSPRGLAGAGELFFGEGSRLTVL.